This T cell receptor beta chain was profiled in a study of blood T cell repertoires in COVID-19. As for the study in general: Both acute and convalescent COVID-19 samples were obtained from the United States, Italy and Spain. The cDNA or gDNA used as material had been derived from T cells, B-cell-depleted T cells, or PBMCs.

This clone was recorded a few times. The sample holds other DNA sequences that translate to the same CDR3. Original analysis: Quantification of nucleated cells was approximated via reference gene primer amplification. This table comes from immunoSEQ multiplex PCR, and its TCRdb copy is limited to in-frame clones, with some not included. V and J calls and clone size follow that table, whereas D and trimming were derived from the DNA. This table has about 37,000 clones, under 90% appearing once. The sequenced sample was peripheral blood. The clonotype comes from a human donor in a cohort sampled during active COVID-19.

As DNA, the CDR3 is TGTGCCAGCAGCGTAGGGCAGGGGAACCAGCCCCAGCATTTT. Amino acid sequence: CASSVGQGNQPQHF. The gene calls are TRBV9 and TRBJ1-5; D might be TRBD1 (6 bases). The V and J ends lost 0 bases and 7 bases respectively, with 11 bases between them. The CDR3 runs 14 residues. The germline CDR1 and CDR2 sequences are SGDLS and YYNGEE.